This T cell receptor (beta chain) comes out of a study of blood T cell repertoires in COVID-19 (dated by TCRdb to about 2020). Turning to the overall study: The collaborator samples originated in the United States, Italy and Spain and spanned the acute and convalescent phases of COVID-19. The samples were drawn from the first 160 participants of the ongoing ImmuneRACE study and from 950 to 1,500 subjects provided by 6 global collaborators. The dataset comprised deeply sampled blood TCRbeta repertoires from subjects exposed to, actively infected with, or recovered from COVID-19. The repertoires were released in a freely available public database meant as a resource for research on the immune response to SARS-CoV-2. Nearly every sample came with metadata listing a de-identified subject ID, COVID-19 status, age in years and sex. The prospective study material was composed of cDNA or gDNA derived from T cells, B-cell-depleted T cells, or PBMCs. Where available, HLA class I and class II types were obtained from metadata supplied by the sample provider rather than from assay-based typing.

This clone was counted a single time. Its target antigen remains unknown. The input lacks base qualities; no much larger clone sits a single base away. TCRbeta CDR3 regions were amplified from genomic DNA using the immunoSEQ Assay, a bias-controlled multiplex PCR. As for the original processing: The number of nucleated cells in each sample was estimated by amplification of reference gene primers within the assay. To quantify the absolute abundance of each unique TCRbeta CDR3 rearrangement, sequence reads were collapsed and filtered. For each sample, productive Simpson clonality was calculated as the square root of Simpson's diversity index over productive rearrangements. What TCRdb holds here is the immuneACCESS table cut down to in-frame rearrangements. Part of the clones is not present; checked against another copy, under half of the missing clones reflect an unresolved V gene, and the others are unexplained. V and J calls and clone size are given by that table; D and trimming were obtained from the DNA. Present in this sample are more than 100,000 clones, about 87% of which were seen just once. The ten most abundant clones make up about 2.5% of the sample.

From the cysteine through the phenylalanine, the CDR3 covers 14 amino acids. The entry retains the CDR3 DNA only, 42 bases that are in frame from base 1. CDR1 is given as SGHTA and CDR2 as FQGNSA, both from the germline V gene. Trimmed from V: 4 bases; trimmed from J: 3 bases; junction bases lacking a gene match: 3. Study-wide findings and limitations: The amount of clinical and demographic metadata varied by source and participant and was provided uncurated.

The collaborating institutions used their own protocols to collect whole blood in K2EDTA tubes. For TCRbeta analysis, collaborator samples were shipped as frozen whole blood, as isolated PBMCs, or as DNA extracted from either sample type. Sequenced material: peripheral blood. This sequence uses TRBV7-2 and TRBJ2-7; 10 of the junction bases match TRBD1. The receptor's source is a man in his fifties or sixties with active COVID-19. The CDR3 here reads CASSSTGGGYEQYF. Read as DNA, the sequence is TGTGCCAGCAGCTCGACAGGGGGCGGCTACGAGCAGTACTTC.